The 27 T cell receptor beta chains below come from one sample, sequenced in a study of CD8 T cells in Susac syndrome. The authors reverse transcribed roughly 0.5 to 1 ug RNA with random hexamers. TCRdb reprocessed the immunoSEQ multiplex PCR reads via MiXCR and lists one record per CDR3 protein. In the table there are some 130,000 distinct CDR3 sequences, about 94% of which are singletons. The sample was CD4+ T cells from PBMCs. Every receptor here comes from a human donor with multiple sclerosis.

The chain employs TRBV30 and TRBJ2-1; no firm D call. The V gene lost 2 bases and the J gene lost 9 bases, with 11 bases spanning the gap. Germline CDR1 and CDR2: GTSNPN and SVGIG (reference sequence). The CDR3 has 12 residues. The CDR3 loop is CAWSPPYAEQFF. The CDR3 nucleotides are TGTGCCTGGAGTCCTCCCTACGCTGAGCAGTTCTTC.

The genes are TRBV7-8 and TRBJ2-7, with D maybe TRBD1 (5 bases). The V gene's germline CDR1 is SGHVS and CDR2 FQNEAQ. Trimming stripped 5 bases from V and 4 bases from J, with 24 bases between. The CDR3 runs 17 residues. CDR3 protein: CASSRGLQVLGSYEQYF. DNA of the CDR3: TGTGCCAGCAGCCGAGGATTACAGGTCCTAGGAAGTTACGAGCAGTACTTC.

This chain uses TRBV7-2 with TRBJ2-3; 11 positions agree with TRBD2. The CDR3 loop spans 16 amino acids. Germline V gene lookup returns CDR1 SGHTA and CDR2 FQGNSA. J gave up 0 bases and V 3 bases, and 2 bases lay outside the gene matches. As DNA, the CDR3 is TGTGCCAGCAGCTTTGCTAGCGGGGGGAGCACAGATACGCAGTATTTT. This codes for CASSFASGGSTDTQYF.

The rearrangement joins TRBV30 to TRBJ2-1; 13 bases map to TRBD2. V was pared by 3 bases and J by 9 bases, with 8 bases of the junction left unmatched. The CDR3 covers 15 residues. Germline CDR1 GTSNPN, CDR2 SVGIG (reference sequence). CDR3 nucleotides: TGTGCCTGGAGGGAAGGACTAGCGGGAGTTCTTGAGCAGTTCTTC. Translated, it gives CAWREGLAGVLEQFF.

The chain has TRBV5-4 and TRBJ2-7, with D tentatively TRBD1 or TRBD2 (6 bases each). Trimming pared 5 bases from V and 7 bases from J, leaving 16 bases between. This CDR3 contains 13 residues. Germline V gene sequence: CDR1 SGHNT, CDR2 YYREEE (reference sequence). The CDR3 loop reads CASRSLGGREQYF. CDR3 DNA sequence: TGTGCCAGCAGGTCCCTGGGGGGCAGGGAGCAGTACTTC.

This chain uses TRBV9 with TRBJ2-1; possibly TRBD1 for D (6 bases). CDR1 SGDLS and CDR2 YYNGEE come from the germline V gene. Trimming took off 4 bases at V and 5 bases at J, with 19 bases between the two ends. The CDR3 runs 16 residues. The CDR3 DNA sequence: TGTGCCAGCAGCCTGGGGGACATCCAAAAGAACAATGAGCAGTTCTTC. Its protein is CASSLGDIQKNNEQFF.

Only a few counts were recorded for this clonotype. The chain carries TRBV15 and TRBJ2-6; weak D call: TRBD2 (5 bases). Germline V gene data show CDR1 as LNHNV and CDR2 as YYDKDF (reference sequence). Trimming stripped 0 bases from V and 2 bases from J, with 8 bases between. CDR3 size: 16 residues. CDR3 in DNA: TGTGCCACCAGCAGAGATTCGGGGACTGGGGCCAACGTCCTGACTTTC. Its protein product is CATSRDSGTGANVLTF.

CDR3: CASSQEGRGVVYEQYF. In nucleotides, the CDR3 is TGTGCCAGCAGCCAAGAAGGCAGGGGGGTGGTATACGAGCAGTACTTC. The chain has TRBV14 and TRBJ2-7, with D possibly matching TRBD1 (7 bases). The CDR3 consists of 16 residues. CDR1 and CDR2 (germline): SGHDN, FVKESK. Trimming cost V 0 bases and J 4 bases, with 16 bases left between them. Drawing the rest from reference TRBV14 and TRBJ2-7, the complete variable domain is EAGVTQFPSHSVIEKGQTVTLRCDPISGHDNLYWYRRVMGKEIKFLLHFVKESKQDESGMPNNRFLAERTGGTYSTLKVQPAELEDSGVYFCASSQEGRGVVYEQYFGPGTRLTVT.

The genes are TRBV6-1 and TRBJ2-4; D is undetermined. This CDR3 is 14 amino acids long. With 7 bases removed from V and 0 bases from J, the gap between germline ends came to 10 bases. The V gene's germline CDR1 is MNHNS and CDR2 SASEGT. DNA for the CDR3: TGTGCCAGCACCGCCCAGAGAGCCAAAAACATTCAGTACTTC. This codes for CASTAQRAKNIQYF.

The V gene is TRBV25-1, the J gene TRBJ2-2; TRBD2 matches 11 bases. The length of the CDR3 is 18 residues. The germline V gene encodes CDR1 MGHDK and CDR2 SYGVNS. Trimming removed 6 bases from V and 6 bases from J; junction bases left unmatched: 15. The CDR3 DNA reads TGTGCCAGCAGGCGCCCCACTAGCGGGGGATTTCGGTCCGGGGAGCTGTTTTTT. It translates to CASRRPTSGGFRSGELFF. Based on the CDR3 plus reference TRBV25-1 and TRBJ2-2, the full variable domain is EADIYQTPRYLVIGTGKKITLECSQTMGHDKMYWYQQDPGMELHLIHYSYGVNSTEKGDLSSESTVSRIRTEHFPLTLESARPSHTSQYLCASRRPTSGGFRSGELFFGEGSRLTVL.

The rearrangement uses TRBV28 and TRBJ2-3; D unclear. The CDR3 is 12 residues long. CDR1 is MDHEN, CDR2 SYDVKM, per germline. Trimming removed 11 bases from V and 5 bases from J, with 14 bases in between. The DNA for the CDR3 is TGTGCCCACCAGGAGATCAGAGATACGCAGTATTTT. This codes for CAHQEIRDTQYF.

The table lists this clonotype with a count of one. The J gene is TRBJ1-2, the V gene TRBV19; 8 bases are a match to TRBD1. The CDR3 runs 17 residues. V was clipped by 3 bases and J by 2 bases; unmatched bases: 11. Germline CDR1 is LNHDA and CDR2 is SQIVND (reference sequence). The chain's CDR3 is CASSIGQGASSNYGYTF. The CDR3 nucleotides read TGTGCCAGTAGTATTGGGCAGGGGGCATCTTCGAACTATGGCTACACCTTC.

The J gene is TRBJ2-1, the V gene TRBV29-1, with D possibly TRBD1 on 5 matching bases. Germline CDR1 is SQVTM and CDR2 is ANQGSEA. The germline V and J ends were trimmed by 6 bases and 8 bases, with 8 bases remaining between them. This CDR3 has 10 residues. The CDR3 DNA is TGCAGCGTCAGGGCTCATGAGCAGTTCTTC. Its translation: CSVRAHEQFF.

This chain uses TRBV7-9 with TRBJ2-7; D is ambiguous. The CDR3 runs to 12 residues. Germline values: CDR1 SEHNR, CDR2 FQNEAQ (reference sequence). The V end lost 3 bases, the J end lost 7 bases, and 10 bases lay between the germline ends. Here the CDR3 reads CASSLAPGEQYF. CDR3 DNA: TGTGCCAGCAGCTTGGCCCCCGGGGAGCAGTACTTC.

The gene calls are TRBV29-1 and TRBJ1-2; TRBD1 matches 8 bases. This CDR3 has 12 amino acids. J gave up 8 bases and V 4 bases, and 6 bases lay outside the gene matches. CDR1 is SQVTM and CDR2 is ANQGSEA in the germline V gene. The CDR3 protein is CSVGQGARGYTF. The CDR3 DNA reads TGCAGCGTTGGGCAGGGGGCTAGAGGCTACACCTTC.

CDR3 coding DNA: TGTGCCAGCACTAGGGAGGGGGGTGGCTACACCTTC. Translated: CASTREGGGYTF. The chain has TRBV6-5 and TRBJ1-2; possibly TRBD1 for D (6 bases). Germline-derived CDR1 and CDR2 are MNHEY and SVGAGI. V dropped 7 bases and J dropped 7 bases, with 13 bases sitting between them. The CDR3 totals 12 residues.

The chain has TRBV9 and TRBJ2-3; D unclear. The germline gives CDR1 SGDLS, CDR2 YYNGEE. The V end lost 0 bases, the J end lost 4 bases, and 12 bases lay between the germline ends. The CDR3 sequence is 15 residues long. In DNA form, the CDR3 reads TGTGCCAGCAGCGTAGAGGTGGAGTCCCCAGATACGCAGTATTTT. The encoded protein is CASSVEVESPDTQYF.

This chain joins TRBV6-1 and TRBJ1-2; no reliable D call. This CDR3 has 15 amino acids. V lost 10 bases and J 0 bases, leaving 18 bases between the germline ends. Per the germline V gene, CDR1 is MNHNS and CDR2 is SASEGT. This chain's CDR3 is CAMRASRISNYGYTF. Written as DNA, the CDR3 is TGTGCCATGAGAGCCAGTCGGATTTCTAACTATGGCTACACCTTC.

As for this clonotype: The junction and the germline gene differ at one end; a read error may be behind it. The chain recombines TRBV12-3 or TRBV12-4 with TRBJ2-4, with D perhaps TRBD1 (6 bases). CDR3 length: 13 residues. Here the CDR3 reads CASALQGSGISSF. The CDR3 nucleotides are TGTGCCAGCGCTCTTCAGGGGTCAGGGATTAGCTCTTTC.

The rearrangement joins TRBV30 to TRBJ1-6; unclear D gene. This CDR3 contains 19 residues. From germline, CDR1 is GTSNPN and CDR2 SVGIG (reference sequence). V was clipped by 5 bases and J by 4 bases, with 27 bases between them. CDR3 nucleotides: TGTGCCTGGTACCCCCCTTGGACTCCGGGAAGTTCGTATAATTCACCCCTCCACTTT. Residues: CAWYPPWTPGSSYNSPLHF.

The genes are TRBV29-1 and TRBJ2-6; unclear D gene. There are 13 residues in the CDR3. Between the trimmed V and J ends, which lost 6 bases and 0 bases, there was a span of 6 bases. Germline CDR1 is SQVTM and CDR2 is ANQGSEA. The CDR3 here is CSVWDSGANVLTF. The CDR3 nucleotides read TGCAGCGTGTGGGACTCTGGGGCCAACGTCCTGACTTTC.

This clonotype was picked up a small number of times. The chain carries TRBV19 and TRBJ1-1; unclear D gene. Trimming removed 2 bases at V and 3 bases at J, with 7 bases between. Germline loops: CDR1 LNHDA, CDR2 SQIVND (reference sequence). The CDR3 has 13 amino acids. The CDR3 DNA reads as TGTGCCAGTAGTATAAGGGAAGACACTGAAGCTTTCTTT. Encoded protein: CASSIREDTEAFF.

This clonotype has a handful of counts. V is TRBV5-1 and J is TRBJ2-7, with a tentative D call TRBD2 (5 bases). V lost 3 bases and J 4 bases, leaving 14 bases between the germline ends. Germline V gene lookup returns CDR1 SGHRS and CDR2 YFSETQ. This CDR3 has 14 amino acids. In DNA, the CDR3 is TGCGCCAGCAGCTCCGGACTCGACCCGTACGAGCAGTACTTC. As protein: CASSSGLDPYEQYF. Variable domain in full (rest from reference TRBV5-1 and TRBJ2-7): KAGVTQTPRYLIKTRGQQVTLSCSPISGHRSVSWYQQTPGQGLQFLFEYFSETQRNKGNFPGRFSGRQFSNSRSEMNVSTLELGDSALYLCASSSGLDPYEQYFGPGTRLTVT.

V usage is TRBV24-1 and J usage is TRBJ2-2; D is unclear. V dropped 6 bases and J dropped 3 bases, with 4 bases sitting between them. Germline loops: CDR1 KGHDR, CDR2 SFDVKD. The CDR3 loop spans 12 amino acids. DNA of the CDR3: TGTGCCACCAGTCAGTACACCGGGGAGCTGTTTTTT. It yields the protein CATSQYTGELFF.

The chain employs TRBV14 and TRBJ2-2; no reliable D call. From germline, CDR1 is SGHDN and CDR2 FVKESK. The CDR3 runs 14 residues. The V end was cut by 0 bases, the J end by 5 bases, with 7 bases between. For the CDR3, the DNA is TGTGCCAGCAGCCAAGACCACTCTACCGGGGAGCTGTTTTTT. Protein product: CASSQDHSTGELFF.

This clonotype occurred once. The chain joins TRBV29-1 to TRBJ1-1; 9 bases are a match to TRBD1. V shed 7 bases, J shed 5 bases, and the junction held 5 bases outside the gene matches. Germline CDR1 reads SQVTM; CDR2 reads ANQGSEA. CDR3 length: 12 residues. The CDR3 DNA reads TGCAGCGGCCGGGACAGGGAGACTGAAGCTTTCTTT. It encodes CSGRDRETEAFF.

This rearrangement joins TRBV7-9 to TRBJ2-1; D unresolved. The CDR3 covers 13 residues. V was shortened by 4 bases and J by 10 bases, with 14 bases between the two germline ends. In germline, CDR1 is SEHNR, CDR2 FQNEAQ (reference sequence). This chain's CDR3 is CASSSPQFTEQFF. CDR3 coding DNA: TGTGCCAGCAGCTCGCCACAATTCACGGAGCAGTTCTTC. Using reference TRBV7-9 and TRBJ2-1 for the parts outside the CDR3, the full variable domain is DTGVSQNPRHKITKRGQNVTFRCDPISEHNRLYWYRQTLGQGPEFLTYFQNEAQLEKSRLLSDRFSAERPKGSFSTLEIQRTEQGDSAMYLCASSSPQFTEQFFGPGTRLTVL.